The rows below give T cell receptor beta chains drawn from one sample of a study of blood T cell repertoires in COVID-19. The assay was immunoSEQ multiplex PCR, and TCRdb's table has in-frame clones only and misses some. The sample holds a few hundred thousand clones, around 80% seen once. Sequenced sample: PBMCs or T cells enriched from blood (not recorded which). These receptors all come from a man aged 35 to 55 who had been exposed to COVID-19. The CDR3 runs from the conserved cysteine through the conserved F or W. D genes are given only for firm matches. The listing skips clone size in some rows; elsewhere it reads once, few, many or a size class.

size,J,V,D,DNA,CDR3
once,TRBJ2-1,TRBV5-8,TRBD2,TGTGCCAGCAGCTTGGCCAGCGGGAGGATGCAGTTCTTC,CASSLASGRMQFF
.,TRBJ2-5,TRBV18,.,TGTGCCAGCTCTACCCAGACAGGATCCCAAGAGACCCAGTACTTC,CASSTQTGSQETQYF
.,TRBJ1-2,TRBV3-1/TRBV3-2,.,TGTGCCAGCAGCCCGAGAACAGGGCATGGCTACACCTTC,CASSPRTGHGYTF
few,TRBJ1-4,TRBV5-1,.,TGCGCCAGCAGGGAGAATGAAAAACTGTTTTTT,CASRENEKLFF
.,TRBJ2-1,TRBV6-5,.,TGTGCCAGCAGGACGCCGGGGGACGGCTACAATGAGCAGTTCTTC,CASRTPGDGYNEQFF
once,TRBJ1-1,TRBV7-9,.,TGTGCCAGCAGCTTGGGACATGATGCTTTCTTT,CASSLGHDAFF
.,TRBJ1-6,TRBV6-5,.,TGTGCCAGCACGAATCAGTGGAATTCACCCCTCCACTTT,CASTNQWNSPLHF
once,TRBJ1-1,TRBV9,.,TGTGCCAGCAGCGTAGCCCATTCGAACACTGAAGCTTTCTTT,CASSVAHSNTEAFF
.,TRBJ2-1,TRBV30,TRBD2,TGTGCCTGGAGTGGAACGGGACTAGCGGGATGGGATGAGCAGTTCTTC,CAWSGTGLAGWDEQFF
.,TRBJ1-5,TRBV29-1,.,TGCAGCGTGAGTCAGGGCGGTACCAATCAGCCCCAGCATTTT,CSVSQGGTNQPQHF
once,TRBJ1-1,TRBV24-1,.,TGTGCCACCAGTGATTCGAGGACGGGATACACTGAAGCTTTCTTT,CATSDSRTGYTEAFF
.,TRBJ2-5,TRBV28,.,TGTGCCAGCAGTTTCCTTCAAGAGACCCAGTACTTC,CASSFLQETQYF
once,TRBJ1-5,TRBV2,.,TGTGCCAGCAGTGAGCGGTCGAGGCAGCCCCAGCATTTT,CASSERSRQPQHF
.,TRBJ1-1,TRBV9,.,TGTGCCAGCAGCGTAGGATCGGGCACTGAAGCTTTCTTT,CASSVGSGTEAFF
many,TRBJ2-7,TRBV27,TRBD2,TGTGCCAGCAGTTTCTCCCCGGTGGCTAGCGGAGCCTACGAGCAGTACTTC,CASSFSPVASGAYEQYF
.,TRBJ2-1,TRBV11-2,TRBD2,TGTGCCAGCAGCTTACGCCGGTCTAGCGGGAGACAGTTCTTC,CASSLRRSSGRQFF
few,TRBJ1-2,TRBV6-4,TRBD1,TGTGCCAGCAGTGAAGGGCCAGGGGGGCGTAGAGGCTACACCTTC,CASSEGPGGRRGYTF
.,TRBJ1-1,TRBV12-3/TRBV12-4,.,TGTGCCAGCAGTTTTAGAGTGAGGCGGGCTTTCTTT,CASSFRVRRAFF
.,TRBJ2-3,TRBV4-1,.,TGCGCCAGCAGCCAAGCTGGGCCGCCAGATACGCAGTATTTT,CASSQAGPPDTQYF
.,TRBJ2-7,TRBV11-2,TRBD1,TGTGCCAGCAGCCACGGGACAGGGCCCTACGAGCAGTACTTC,CASSHGTGPYEQYF
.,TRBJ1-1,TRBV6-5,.,TGTGCCAGCAGAGATCCCAGGGGCGGGCGTACTGAAGCTTTCTTT,CASRDPRGGRTEAFF
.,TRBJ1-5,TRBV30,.,TGTGCCTGGAGTGAGGGAGCATCGGGAGGGTCTCAGCCCCAGCATTTT,CAWSEGASGGSQPQHF
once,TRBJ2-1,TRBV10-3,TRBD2,TGTGCCATCAGGGGACTAGAAGCGAATGAGCAGTTCTTC,CAIRGLEANEQFF
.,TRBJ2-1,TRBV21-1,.,.,CASSKEKFAGGSCNEQFF
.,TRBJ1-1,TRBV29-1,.,TGCAGCGTTGTATCTGTTCTGAACACTGAAGCTTTCTTT,CSVVSVLNTEAFF
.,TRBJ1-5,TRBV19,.,TGTGCCAGTAGTTGGGGGCAGGGTCAGCCCCAGCATTTT,CASSWGQGQPQHF
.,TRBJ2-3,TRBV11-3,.,TGTGCCAGCAGCTTATCCGATGGTCGGAGGGCAGATACGCAGTATTTT,CASSLSDGRRADTQYF
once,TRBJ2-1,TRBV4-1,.,TGCGCCAGCAGCCAAGAGAAGGGGAGTAAAAGGGGGATTGAGCAGTTCTTC,CASSQEKGSKRGIEQFF
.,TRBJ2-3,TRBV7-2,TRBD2,TGTGCCAGCAGCCCCAGGGCTAGCGGGAGGATTAGCACAGATACGCAGTATTTT,CASSPRASGRISTDTQYF
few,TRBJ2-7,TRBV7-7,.,TGTGCTAGCAGCCCCTACATCGGGTCGACAGGCGAGCAGTACTTC,CASSPYIGSTGEQYF
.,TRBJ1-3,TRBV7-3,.,TGTGCCAGCAGCCAGTCCTCTGGAAACACCATATATTTT,CASSQSSGNTIYF
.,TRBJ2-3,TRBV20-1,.,TGCAGTGCAAGTACGGGGAGCGGCACAGATACGCAGTATTTT,CSASTGSGTDTQYF
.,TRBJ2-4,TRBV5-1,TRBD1,TGCGCCAGCAGCCCCCAGACAGGGTTCGGCATTCAGTACTTC,CASSPQTGFGIQYF
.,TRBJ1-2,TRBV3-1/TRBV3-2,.,TGTGCCAGCAGCCAAGGGAGTCGATATGGCTACACCTTC,CASSQGSRYGYTF
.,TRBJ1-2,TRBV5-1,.,TGCGCCAGCAGCAGGGGTGAGGGGGCTAACTATGGCTACACCTTC,CASSRGEGANYGYTF
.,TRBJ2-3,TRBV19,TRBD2,TGTGCCAGTAGTCCCCTGGCGGGAGCCACAGATACGCAGTATTTT,CASSPLAGATDTQYF
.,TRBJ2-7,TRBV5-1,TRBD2,TGCGCCAGCAGCCGTGGGGTAGCGGGACCATCCTACGAGCAGTACTTC,CASSRGVAGPSYEQYF
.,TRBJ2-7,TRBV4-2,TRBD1,TGTGCCAGCAGCCAAGATGAAGACAGGGCCTACGAGCAGTACTTC,CASSQDEDRAYEQYF
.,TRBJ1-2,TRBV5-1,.,TGCGCCAGCAGCTTGGGGAGCAACTATGGCTACACCTTC,CASSLGSNYGYTF
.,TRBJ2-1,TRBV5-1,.,TGCGCCAGCAGCGCATTTGGGGCCCTGGGGACCTACAATGAGCAGTTCTTC,CASSAFGALGTYNEQFF